In this sample, the clone carrying this T cell receptor beta chain turned up a few times. 60 Vbeta and 13 Jbeta primers were used in PCR. Using immunoSEQ multiplex PCR, the repertoire was profiled, and TCRdb retains in-frame clones only, with some absent. The profile covers around 130,000 clones, with under 70% appearing a single time and 6.5% taken by the ten largest. Per the germline V gene, CDR1 is KGHSH and CDR2 is LQKENI. Trimming took 3 bases from V and 0 from J; bases not matched to a gene: 12. This CDR3 has 18 residues. Samples came from healthy bone marrow donors. The sample belongs to a study of cytomegalovirus exposure and HLA in healthy donors. Across the whole study: Findings of an earlier analysis included roughly 110 million unique TCR beta sequences from about 180 million T cells.

The chain has TRBV18 and TRBJ1-2; TRBD1 aligns across 8 bases. The TCR originated in a woman aged 60-75 years in good health and CMV-seronegative. The sequencing input was PBMCs. The CDR3 here is CASSPFDRGRSSNYGYTF. CDR3 nucleotides: TGTGCCAGCTCACCTTTCGACAGGGGCCGCAGTTCTAACTATGGCTACACCTTC. The full variable domain, rest sourced from reference TRBV18 and TRBJ1-2, is NAGVMQNPRHLVRRRGQEARLRCSPMKGHSHVYWYRQLPEEGLKFMVYLQKENIIDESGMPKERFSAEFPKEGPSILRIQQVVRGDSAAYFCASSPFDRGRSSNYGYTFGSGTRLTVV.